This TCR beta chain came from a study of identical twins. Study-level points and caveats: Insertion counts were lower in abundant cord blood beta clonotypes, a trend that memory repertoires did not show. Within monozygotic twins, out-of-frame TCR alpha sharing was underestimated by the models. Zero-insertion analyses might be partly confounded by invariant T cells like MAIT and iNKT.

This clonotype was recorded many times. No antigen is known for it. CDR1 SQVTM and CDR2 ANQGSEA come from the germline V gene. Trimming took 4 bases from V and 2 from J, leaving 18 bases between them. The CDR3 totals 15 residues. MiXCR, run by TCRdb on the 5' RACE reads, gives a single entry per CDR3 protein. The sample records roughly 630,000 distinct CDR3 sequences, roughly 6.6% being singletons. The same data also contributed to another study, on yellow fever vaccine responses in identical twins.

The sequencing input was PBMCs. This rearrangement joins TRBV29-1 to TRBJ2-7; D possibly corresponds to TRBD2 (6 bases). This TCR was recovered from a woman younger than 30 in good health. CDR3 DNA sequence: TGCAGCGTTGGTGGAGCCAGACTAGAAACCTACGAGCAGTACTTC. As protein: CSVGGARLETYEQYF.